This is a list of T cell receptor beta chains from one sample in a study of shared clonotypes between healthy human individuals. Measured with immunoSEQ multiplex PCR; TCRdb has only the in-frame clones, and not every one. The sample records some 2,000,000 clones, nearly 97% being singletons. Material: naive CD4+ T cells sorted from blood. These receptors all come from a man younger than 35 in good health. CDR3s include the opening cysteine and the closing phenylalanine or tryptophan. D genes are given only for firm matches. Clone size is given for some rows only: seen once, a few or many times, or a class if the clone is expanded.

v_call,j_call,d_call,clone_size,cdr3_aa,cdr3_nt
TRBV11-2,TRBJ2-7,-,-,CASTNGLEQYF,TGTGCCAGCACCAATGGCCTCGAGCAGTACTTC
TRBV2,TRBJ2-7,-,-,CASSRSQIRDMLSYEQYF,TGTGCCAGCAGTCGGAGCCAGATCCGGGACATGCTTTCCTACGAGCAGTACTTC
TRBV5-1,TRBJ2-7,-,-,CASSGGSYEQYF,TGCGCCAGCAGCGGGGGGTCCTACGAGCAGTACTTC
TRBV5-6,TRBJ2-2,-,-,CASNPKNTGELFF,TGTGCCAGCAACCCGAAGAACACCGGGGAGCTGTTTTTT
TRBV7-2,TRBJ2-7,TRBD2,once,CASSFSGGSYEQYF,TGTGCCAGCAGCTTTAGCGGGGGGAGCTACGAGCAGTACTTC
TRBV29-1,TRBJ1-5,TRBD1,few,CSVGDSTGSAQPQHF,TGCAGCGTTGGTGATTCGACAGGGTCTGCTCAGCCCCAGCATTTT
TRBV6-5,TRBJ2-2,-,-,CASSYGLYTGELFF,TGTGCCAGCAGTTACGGGCTTTACACCGGGGAGCTGTTTTTT
TRBV19,TRBJ2-7,-,-,CASSPQGGPSYEQYF,TGTGCCAGTAGTCCCCAGGGAGGCCCTTCCTACGAGCAGTACTTC
TRBV7-2,TRBJ1-2,TRBD1,-,CASSPGQHYGYTF,TGTGCCAGCAGCCCGGGACAGCACTATGGCTACACCTTC
TRBV7-9,TRBJ1-1,-,-,CASSFGSTEAFF,TGTGCCAGCAGCTTCGGGAGCACTGAAGCTTTCTTT
TRBV29-1,TRBJ2-7,-,-,CSVAHRVGYEQYF,TGCAGCGTGGCCCATCGGGTGGGATACGAGCAGTACTTC
TRBV2,TRBJ1-6,-,few,CASSEALGGVRSPLHF,TGTGCCAGCAGTGAAGCGCTTGGGGGAGTTCGTTCACCCCTCCACTTT
TRBV6-1,TRBJ1-1,-,-,CASSDAIRGSGYTEAFF,TGTGCCAGCAGTGACGCCATCAGGGGTTCCGGGTACACTGAAGCTTTCTTT
TRBV29-1,TRBJ2-1,TRBD2,-,CSYEGTSGRNEQFF,TGCAGCTATGAAGGGACTAGCGGGAGAAATGAGCAGTTCTTC
TRBV7-2,TRBJ2-7,-,-,CASSPPQEGEQYF,TGTGCCAGCAGCCCTCCCCAGGAGGGCGAGCAGTACTTC
TRBV5-1,TRBJ1-4,TRBD1,-,CASSFGGQGNEKLFF,TGCGCCAGCAGTTTCGGGGGACAGGGGAACGAAAAACTGTTTTTT
TRBV4-1,TRBJ1-6,-,-,CASSQAAKGMALHF,TGCGCCAGCAGCCAAGCTGCCAAGGGGATGGCCCTCCACTTT
TRBV5-1,TRBJ2-3,-,-,CASSLRTRATDTQYF,TGCGCCAGCAGCTTGAGAACAAGAGCCACAGATACGCAGTATTTT
TRBV20-1,TRBJ2-5,-,-,CSANREETQYF,TGCAGTGCTAACAGAGAAGAGACCCAGTACTTC
TRBV10-3,TRBJ2-5,TRBD1,-,CAISDGTGSETQYF,TGTGCCATCAGTGATGGGACAGGGTCCGAGACCCAGTACTTC
TRBV7-8,TRBJ2-5,TRBD2,-,CASSPGTSGSMETQYF,TGTGCCAGCAGTCCCGGGACTAGCGGGAGTATGGAGACCCAGTACTTC
TRBV21-1,TRBJ1-2,-,-,CASRAGGNYGYTF,TGTGCCAGCAGGGCAGGGGGCAACTATGGCTACACCTTC
TRBV19,TRBJ1-1,TRBD1,-,CASSIDRDRGNTEAFF,TGTGCCAGTAGTATAGACCGGGACAGGGGGAACACTGAAGCTTTCTTT
TRBV7-2,TRBJ1-2,-,-,CASGSLLYGYTF,TGTGCCAGCGGCAGCCTCTTATATGGCTACACCTTC
TRBV27,TRBJ2-7,-,-,CASSSLNRITYEQYF,TGTGCCAGCAGTTCGCTTAACAGGATCACGTACGAGCAGTACTTC
TRBV7-9,TRBJ1-2,-,-,CASSLDAGANYGYTF,TGTGCCAGCAGCTTAGATGCGGGGGCAAACTATGGCTACACCTTC
TRBV7-9,TRBJ2-5,-,-,CASEGTETQYF,TGTGCCAGCGAGGGTACGGAGACCCAGTACTTC
TRBV10-2,TRBJ2-1,TRBD2,-,CASTPGTNYNEQFF,TGCGCCAGCACTCCCGGGACTAACTACAATGAGCAGTTCTTC
TRBV4-1,TRBJ1-1,-,-,CASSQAGERGMNTEAFF,TGCGCCAGCAGCCAAGCTGGGGAAAGGGGGATGAACACTGAAGCTTTCTTT
TRBV7-9,TRBJ1-5,TRBD1,-,CASSLDSTGGQPQHF,TGTGCCAGCAGCTTAGATTCGACAGGGGGACAGCCCCAGCATTTT
TRBV9,TRBJ2-2,TRBD1,once,CASSVQTGGTGELFF,TGTGCCAGCAGCGTACAGACAGGGGGCACCGGGGAGCTGTTTTTT
TRBV9,TRBJ2-6,TRBD2,-,CASSGPGRPSGANVLTF,TGTGCCAGCAGCGGACCCGGGAGGCCATCTGGGGCCAACGTCCTGACTTTC
TRBV6-5,TRBJ1-2,-,once,CAGGLNYGYTF,TGTGCCGGGGGGTTAAACTATGGCTACACCTTC
TRBV7-2,TRBJ1-5,TRBD1,-,CASSRDRGEPQHF,TGTGCCAGCAGCCGGGACAGAGGCGAACCCCAGCATTTT
TRBV6-5,TRBJ2-2,TRBD2,once,CASTRGGTGELFF,TGTGCCAGCACCCGGGGGGGAACCGGGGAGCTGTTTTTT
TRBV6-5,TRBJ2-7,-,-,CASSYSARRGEQYF,TGTGCCAGCAGTTACTCGGCGCGGCGGGGCGAGCAGTACTTC
TRBV6-1,TRBJ1-5,-,-,CASSEAGGQDSNQPQHF,TGTGCCAGCAGTGAAGCAGGGGGACAAGATAGCAATCAGCCCCAGCATTTT
TRBV6-1,TRBJ2-6,-,-,CASSVKGGPGANVLTF,TGTGCCAGCAGTGTAAAAGGGGGGCCTGGGGCCAACGTCCTGACTTTC
TRBV5-1,TRBJ2-3,-,-,CASSARQPDTQYF,TGCGCCAGCAGCGCCAGACAGCCAGATACGCAGTATTTT
TRBV13,TRBJ2-7,TRBD1,-,CASSLGNRGNSYEQYF,TGTGCCAGCAGCTTAGGTAACAGGGGGAACTCCTACGAGCAGTACTTC
TRBV5-1,TRBJ2-3,-,once,CASTSSRVHTDTQYF,TGCGCCAGCACCTCCTCCAGGGTCCACACAGATACGCAGTATTTT
TRBV7-9,TRBJ2-3,-,-,CASSLSRWGESTDTQYF,TGTGCCAGCAGCTTATCACGGTGGGGAGAGAGCACAGATACGCAGTATTTT
TRBV18,TRBJ2-5,-,-,CASSGTAQETQYF,TGTGCCAGCTCTGGGACTGCCCAAGAGACCCAGTACTTC
TRBV6-5,TRBJ2-7,-,-,CASSFHRRTVGEQYF,TGTGCCAGCAGTTTCCACCGCCGGACAGTAGGGGAGCAGTACTTC
TRBV10-1,TRBJ2-7,-,-,CASSESWSGEQYF,TGCGCCAGCAGTGAGTCGTGGAGTGGCGAGCAGTACTTC
TRBV4-1,TRBJ2-5,-,-,CASSQVGLAKETQYF,TGCGCCAGCAGCCAAGTGGGCCTAGCGAAAGAGACCCAGTACTTC
TRBV28,TRBJ2-3,-,-,CASSTARVGTDTQYF,TGTGCCAGCAGCACAGCACGGGTAGGCACAGATACGCAGTATTTT
TRBV2,TRBJ2-2,TRBD2,-,CASSKEGLAGATGELFF,TGTGCCAGCTCAAAGGAGGGACTAGCGGGAGCCACCGGGGAGCTGTTTTTT
TRBV6-1,TRBJ1-6,TRBD1,-,CASSETGQLSSYNSPLHF,TGTGCCAGCAGTGAAACGGGACAGCTAAGCTCCTATAATTCACCCCTCCACTTT
TRBV6-5,TRBJ2-5,-,-,CASSPRRGGETQYF,TGTGCCAGCAGCCCCAGAAGGGGAGGAGAGACCCAGTACTTC
TRBV6-6,TRBJ1-2,-,-,CASSYSPEYGYTF,TGTGCCAGCAGTTACTCGCCAGAGTATGGCTACACCTTC
TRBV11-2,TRBJ2-7,TRBD1,-,CASSSGTVYEQYF,TGTGCCAGCAGCTCCGGGACAGTCTACGAGCAGTACTTC
TRBV6-6,TRBJ1-5,TRBD1,-,CASSGPGQGGQPQHF,TGTGCCAGCAGTGGACCCGGACAGGGGGGTCAGCCCCAGCATTTT
TRBV7-2,TRBJ1-5,-,-,CASSETGPNQPQHF,TGTGCCAGCAGCGAGACAGGCCCCAATCAGCCCCAGCATTTT
TRBV29-1,TRBJ1-6,TRBD1,once,CSVRTGGDDSPLHF,TGCAGCGTCCGGACAGGGGGCGACGATTCACCCCTCCACTTT